This passage covers 18 T cell receptor beta chains from one sample sequenced in a study of Graves' ophthalmopathy and Graves' hyperthyroidism. Investigators amplified TCR beta CDR3 regions from RNA transcripts. The first-round RT-PCR employed HTBI primers together with the Qiagen OneStep RT-PCR kit. A multiplex PCR was then performed as the second round. TCRdb reanalysed the multiplex PCR reads using MiXCR and keeps one entry per CDR3 protein. The data contain about 740,000 distinct CDR3 sequences, 40% of them singletons. Sequencing used peripheral blood. These receptor sequences come from an adult man with Graves' ophthalmopathy.

The rearrangement uses TRBV19 and TRBJ1-2, with TRBD1 matching over 7 bases. Trimming removed 8 bases from V and 3 bases from J; junction bases left unmatched: 9. CDR3 length: 14 residues. CDR1 and CDR2 (germline): LNHDA, SQIVND (reference sequence). In DNA, the CDR3 is TGTGCCAGTCTAGGACAGGAGGTGGACTATGGCTACACCTTC. Amino acid sequence: CASLGQEVDYGYTF.

At least ten counts were recorded for this clonotype. The chain combines TRBV20-1 with TRBJ1-1; D ambiguous. Deletions cut 1 base from V and 3 bases from J, with 15 bases between. CDR1 is DFQATT, CDR2 SNEGSKA, per germline (reference sequence). The CDR3 is 15 amino acids. In DNA form, the CDR3 reads TGCAGTGCTAGAGTTATGGACCAAAGGGACACTGAAGCTTTCTTT. It translates to CSARVMDQRDTEAFF.

Concerning this clonotype itself: Germline and junction disagree at one end, which may indicate a read error. In DNA, the CDR3 is TGTGCCAGCAGCTTGGCCTGGCAAGTGCGTGAAAAACTGTTTTTT. It specifies CASSLAWQVREKLFF. The chain carries TRBV5-1 and TRBJ1-4; D is unresolved. The CDR3 is made up of 15 amino acids. Germline assignment: CDR1 SGHRS and CDR2 YFSETQ.

This chain connects TRBV20-1 to TRBJ1-2; 7 bases map to TRBD1. Germline trimming cut 3 bases from V and 3 bases from J; bases unmatched to any gene: 10. This CDR3 contains 15 residues. The V gene's germline CDR1 is DFQATT and CDR2 SNEGSKA (reference sequence). CDR3 protein: CSARAGQAPYYGYTF. DNA of the CDR3: TGCAGTGCTAGGGCCGGACAGGCGCCTTACTATGGCTACACCTTC.

Ten or more counts support this clonotype. The CDR3 region is CASSAYGTVYSNQPQHF. CDR3 sequence (DNA): TGTGCCAGTAGTGCGTACGGGACAGTGTATAGCAATCAGCCCCAGCATTTT. This rearrangement joins TRBV19 to TRBJ1-5; 7 nucleotides line up with TRBD1. The CDR3 consists of 17 residues. Per the germline V gene, CDR1 is LNHDA and CDR2 is SQIVND (reference sequence). V shed 5 bases and J 0 bases; nucleotides not matched to a gene: 10.

The V gene is TRBV24-1, the J gene TRBJ1-5, with 10 positions matching TRBD1. There are 14 residues in the CDR3. The germline CDR1 and CDR2 sequences are KGHDR and SFDVKD. V lost 8 bases and J lost 5; bases outside the gene matches: 5. CDR3 protein: CATTIGTGDQPQHF. CDR3 nucleotide sequence: TGTGCCACCACAATTGGGACAGGGGATCAGCCCCAGCATTTT.

A few counts support this clonotype. The gene calls are TRBV4-1 and TRBJ1-1, with D hard to call. The V and J ends lost 5 bases and 5 bases respectively, with 9 bases between them. Looked up from germline, CDR1 is MGHRA and CDR2 is YSYEKL. This CDR3 has 12 amino acids. CDR3 residues: CASSGWGTEAFF. The CDR3 DNA follows: TGCGCCAGCAGCGGTTGGGGAACTGAAGCTTTCTTT.

Many counts were recorded for this clonotype. The chain joins TRBV11-1 to TRBJ1-2; D may be TRBD1 (5 bases). Germline V gene sequence: CDR1 SGHAT, CDR2 FQDESV (reference sequence). Trimming shortened V by 8 bases and J by 2 bases, and 12 bases separated the two germline ends. This CDR3 is 13 amino acids long. The CDR3 spells CASSNKGNYGYTF. In nucleotides, the CDR3 is TGTGCCAGCTCTAATAAGGGGAACTATGGCTACACCTTC.

There are many counts of this clonotype. The chain carries TRBV7-9 and TRBJ2-6, with D maybe TRBD2 (5 bases). Deletions cut 5 bases from V and 7 bases from J, with 21 bases between. This CDR3 has 17 residues. CDR1 and CDR2 from the germline V gene are SEHNR and FQNEAQ (reference sequence). CDR3 region: CASSLRPGEGSANVLTF. The CDR3 DNA reads TGTGCCAGCAGCCTGCGTCCAGGAGAGGGCTCAGCCAACGTCCTGACTTTC.

There are many counts of this clonotype. J is TRBJ2-5 and V is TRBV2; a possible D gene is TRBD1 (6 bases). V shed 6 bases and J shed 0 bases, with 14 bases lying between them. The germline CDR1 and CDR2 sequences are SNHLY and FYNNEI. This CDR3 has 15 residues. The CDR3 nucleotides read TGTGCCAGCAGGGTAATGGGGGCGTACCAAGAGACCCAGTACTTC. It specifies CASRVMGAYQETQYF.

This clonotype was observed a single time. A clone one base away is much larger, so this may be a read error. The chain links TRBV10-2 to TRBJ2-6, with TRBD2 as a possible D gene (6 bases). Per germline, CDR1 WSHSY and CDR2 SAAADI. The CDR3 runs 18 residues. DNA for the CDR3: TGTGCCAGCAGTGAGAAGGCGGGGACCCCCTCTGGGGCCAACGTCCTGACTTTC. It is translated as CASSEKAGTPSGANVLTF.

This chain links TRBV7-2 with TRBJ2-5; D tentatively reads TRBD1 or TRBD2 (5 bases each). CDR3 length equals 15 residues. V was trimmed by 8 bases and J by 4 bases, leaving 20 bases between them. Germline CDR1 is SGHTA and CDR2 is FQGNSA. CDR3: CASSPMGRPRETQYF. DNA for the CDR3: TGTGCCAGCTCACCCATGGGACGTCCTAGAGAGACCCAGTACTTC.

This clonotype showed up many times. This rearrangement joins TRBV25-1 to TRBJ1-5; D is undetermined. This CDR3 is built from 13 residues. Deletions cut 4 bases from V and 0 bases from J, with 4 bases between. CDR1 MGHDK and CDR2 SYGVNS come from the germline V gene. This chain's CDR3 is CASSGFSNQPQHF. The CDR3 DNA sequence: TGTGCCAGCAGTGGGTTTAGCAATCAGCCCCAGCATTTT. The variable domain in full, completed from reference TRBV25-1 and TRBJ1-5, reads EADIYQTPRYLVIGTGKKITLECSQTMGHDKMYWYQQDPGMELHLIHYSYGVNSTEKGDLSSESTVSRIRTEHFPLTLESARPSHTSQYLCASSGFSNQPQHFGDGTRLSIL.

V is TRBV29-1 and J is TRBJ2-7; 11 nucleotides agree with TRBD2. The V segment lost 6 bases and the J segment 5 bases; nucleotides outside the gene matches: 6. This CDR3 has 13 residues. Germline CDR1 is SQVTM and CDR2 is ANQGSEA. The CDR3 coding sequence is TGCAGCGTGAGCCTAGCGGGAGGTGACGAGCAGTACTTC. This codes for CSVSLAGGDEQYF.

J is TRBJ1-2 and V is TRBV5-1; unclear D gene. The V and J ends lost 0 bases and 7 bases respectively, with 10 bases between them. This CDR3 comprises 13 residues. The V gene's germline CDR1 is SGHRS and CDR2 YFSETQ. The CDR3 coding sequence is TGCGCCAGCAGCTTGGAACGATCGGGTGGCTACACCTTC. Encoded protein: CASSLERSGGYTF.

This clonotype was counted only a few times. The chain is built from TRBV11-1 and TRBJ2-5, with a weak D call TRBD1 (5 bases). V gave up 8 bases and J gave up 1 base, with 14 bases separating them. CDR1 is SGHAT, CDR2 FQDESV, per germline (reference sequence). The CDR3 length is 14 residues. The CDR3 nucleotides are TGTGCCAGCCGCGATCCAGGGCTCCAAGAGACCCAGTACTTC. It codes for CASRDPGLQETQYF.

The table lists this clonotype with a few counts. This chain uses TRBV20-1 with TRBJ1-5; a possible D gene is TRBD1 (5 bases). Germline values: CDR1 DFQATT, CDR2 SNEGSKA (reference sequence). Trimming took off 1 base at V and 0 bases at J, with 10 bases between the two ends. The CDR3 has 15 amino acids. The CDR3 loop reads CSARATGYSNQPQHF. The CDR3 bases are TGCAGTGCTAGAGCCACAGGATATAGCAATCAGCCCCAGCATTTT.

This clonotype was counted many times. This rearrangement joins TRBV29-1 to TRBJ1-2; 8 nucleotides align to TRBD1. The CDR3 totals 14 residues. J gave up 7 bases and V 6 bases, and 13 bases lay outside the gene matches. Germline loops: CDR1 SQVTM, CDR2 ANQGSEA. The CDR3 protein is CSVGLDRDRSGYTF. The CDR3 bases are TGCAGCGTGGGCCTGGACAGGGACCGGAGTGGCTACACCTTC.